These 26 T cell receptor beta chains were all obtained from the same sample, sequenced in a study of blood T cells in healthy people across ages. It was with a sample-barcoded 5' primer and a J-beta primer mix that a second PCR of about 7 to 12 cycles was run. TCRdb re-called the 5' RACE reads with MiXCR, one entry per CDR3 protein. The sample holds 790,000 or so distinct CDR3 sequences, about 47% seen once. The sample comprised blood. These receptors were taken from a man older than 75 in good health.

This clonotype has only a few counts. The CDR3 reads CASSLGAGGLDTQYF. In nucleotides, the CDR3 is TGTGCCAGCAGCCTCGGAGCGGGAGGGCTAGATACGCAGTATTTT. The rearrangement links TRBV2 to TRBJ2-3; 10 positions agree with TRBD2. Trimming cost V 6 bases and J 5 bases; bases outside gene matches: 8. Per the germline V gene, CDR1 is SNHLY and CDR2 is FYNNEI. The CDR3 is made up of 15 amino acids.

The V gene is TRBV30, the J gene TRBJ1-4, with D perhaps matching TRBD1 (5 bases). Germline V gene lookup returns CDR1 GTSNPN and CDR2 SVGIG (reference sequence). V was clipped by 3 bases and J by 1 base, with 12 bases between them. There are 15 residues in the CDR3. The CDR3, as DNA: TGTGCCTGGAGCCCACAGGCGCAAACTAATGAAAAACTGTTTTTT. It is translated as CAWSPQAQTNEKLFF. The variable domain in full, with the rest retrieved from reference TRBV30 and TRBJ1-4, is SQTIHQWPATLVQPVGSPLSLECTVEGTSNPNLYWYRQAAGRGLQLLFYSVGIGQISSEVPQNLSASRPQDRQFILSSKKLLLSDSGFYLCAWSPQAQTNEKLFFGSGTQLSVL.

The chain couples TRBV6-2 or TRBV6-3 to TRBJ1-1; no clear D gene. Germline V gives CDR1 MNHEY, CDR2 SVGEGT. The CDR3 covers 11 residues. Deletions cut 6 bases from V and 11 bases from J, with 13 bases between. This CDR3 reads CASRSDLWAFF. The CDR3, as DNA: TGTGCCAGCAGGTCGGACCTATGGGCTTTCTTT.

This clonotype was seen a handful of times. Being one base from a much bigger clone, this may be a read error. The chain carries TRBV3-1 and TRBJ2-5; the match to TRBD2 covers 10 bases. The CDR3 is 18 residues long. Looked up from germline, CDR1 is LGHDT and CDR2 is YNNKEL (reference sequence). Trimming cost V 4 bases and J 11 bases; bases outside gene matches: 22. CDR3 nucleotides: TGTGCCAGCAGCCCTAAGAGCCTAGTAGCGGGAGGTTCGAGTGAGCAGTACTTC. This sequence encodes CASSPKSLVAGGSSEQYF.

Worth noting for this clonotype: Since a much larger clone is just one base distant, this may be a read error. This rearrangement joins TRBV7-2 to TRBJ2-6, with 9 bases fitting TRBD2. CDR3 length: 17 amino acids. Germline V gene data show CDR1 as SGHTA and CDR2 as FQGNSA. The chain's CDR3 is CAGSFKREAGGANVLTF. In DNA form, the CDR3 reads TGTGCCGGCAGCTTTAAGCGGGAGGCAGGTGGGGCCAACGTCCTGACTTTC.

This clonotype has more than one count but fewer than ten. The genes are TRBV28 and TRBJ2-6; D is perhaps TRBD1 (5 bases). Germline V gene sequence: CDR1 MDHEN, CDR2 SYDVKM. CDR3 length: 16 residues. The ends were cut back, 3 bases at V and 0 bases at J, with 9 bases in the middle. The CDR3 loop is CASSFAGPSGANVLTF. The CDR3 DNA reads TGTGCCAGCAGTTTTGCAGGGCCCTCTGGGGCCAACGTCCTGACTTTC.

As regards this clonotype: At one of its ends the junction is not consistent with the germline gene, which may arise from a read error. This chain joins TRBV14 and TRBJ2-7; unclear D gene. The germline gives CDR1 SGHDN, CDR2 FVKESK. The CDR3 has 13 amino acids. DNA for the CDR3: TGTGCCAGCAACCAAGCCTGGGGCTACGAGCAGTACTTC. Translated: CASNQAWGYEQYF.

The V call is TRBV28, the J call TRBJ1-1, with D possibly matching TRBD1 (5 bases). The CDR3 is 13 amino acids. Trimming removed 7 bases from V and 0 bases from J, with 9 bases in between. In germline, CDR1 is MDHEN, CDR2 SYDVKM. The CDR3 region has the DNA TGTGCCAGCATATGGGGGATGAACACTGAAGCTTTCTTT. Residues: CASIWGMNTEAFF.

The rearrangement uses TRBV20-1 and TRBJ2-3; 9 nucleotides agree with TRBD2. The CDR3 spans 15 residues. After removal of 6 bases from V and 5 bases from J, the junction contained 12 bases not matched to a gene. The germline V gene encodes CDR1 DFQATT and CDR2 SNEGSKA (reference sequence). The DNA of the CDR3 is TGCAGTGCCCCCACTGGCGGGAGGGCCATAGATACGCAGTATTTT. Its protein is CSAPTGGRAIDTQYF.

This chain links TRBV9 with TRBJ1-2, with D unresolved. Germline lookup yields CDR1 SGDLS and CDR2 YYNGEE. CDR3 length: 15 amino acids. Trimming cost V 0 bases and J 0 bases, with 9 bases left between them. CDR3 nucleotides: TGTGCCAGCAGCGTAGGTTCCCAAGCTAACTATGGCTACACCTTC. Translated, it gives CASSVGSQANYGYTF. Based on the CDR3 plus reference TRBV9 and TRBJ1-2, the full variable domain is DSGVTQTPKHLITATGQRVTLRCSPRSGDLSVYWYQQSLDQGLQFLIQYYNGEERAKGNILERFSAQQFPDLHSELNLSSLELGDSALYFCASSVGSQANYGYTFGSGTRLTVV.

As regards this clonotype: This clone may be a read error of a much larger clone one base away. The chain has TRBV5-6 and TRBJ2-1, with a tentative D call TRBD1 (5 bases). CDR1 is SGHDT and CDR2 is YYEEEE in the germline V gene. The CDR3 extends over 14 amino acids. The V and J ends lost 4 bases and 2 bases respectively, with 10 bases between them. The CDR3 DNA is TGTGCCAGCAGCGCCCTAGGGGCCTACAATGAGCAGTTCTTC. Amino acids: CASSALGAYNEQFF.

This clonotype occurred many times. V usage is TRBV20-1 and J usage is TRBJ2-5, with D maybe TRBD1 (5 bases). V lost 0 bases and J 3 bases, leaving 20 bases between the germline ends. This CDR3 spans 17 amino acids. Germline lookup yields CDR1 DFQATT and CDR2 SNEGSKA (reference sequence). The CDR3 nucleotides read TGCAGTGCTAGAGATCCCTGGAGTGCAGGGCAGGAAGAGACCCAGTACTTC. Translating it yields CSARDPWSAGQEETQYF.

The chain joins TRBV7-2 to TRBJ2-2, with D uncertain. Germline V lookup: CDR1 SGHTA, CDR2 FQGNSA. The CDR3 covers 14 residues. The V and J ends lost 1 base and 4 bases respectively, with 7 bases between them. CDR3 bases: TGTGCCAGCAGCTTAGTGAGAGGCACCGGGGAGCTGTTTTTT. Its translation is CASSLVRGTGELFF.

This clonotype turned up a few times. Given a much more abundant clone one base away, this may be a read error. The rearrangement joins TRBV29-1 to TRBJ2-5, with TRBD2 matching 14 bases. TRBJ2-7 explains the end of the DNA better; the J call may be wrong. The CDR3 length is 14 residues. The V gene's germline CDR1 is SQVTM and CDR2 ANQGSEA. The CDR3 region has the DNA TGCAGCGTTCAGGGGACTAGCGGGAGCTACGAGCAGTACTTC. Protein product: CSVQGTSGSYEQYF.

J is TRBJ2-7 and V is TRBV2; 8 nucleotides align to TRBD2. After removal of 0 bases from V and 6 bases from J, the junction contained 4 bases not matched to a gene. CDR1 and CDR2 (germline): SNHLY, FYNNEI. This CDR3 spans 14 amino acids. CDR3 region: CASSEAAGAVEQYF. CDR3 DNA sequence: TGTGCCAGCAGTGAAGCAGCGGGGGCGGTCGAGCAGTACTTC.

This clonotype has a handful of counts. The chain recombines TRBV10-3 with TRBJ1-1; D remains ambiguous. V was pared by 6 bases and J by 1 base, with 12 bases between. Per germline, CDR1 ENHRY and CDR2 SYGVKD. The CDR3 length is 14 residues. The chain's CDR3 is CAIRTPDSNTEAFF. The CDR3 nucleotides are TGTGCCATCAGGACTCCCGACTCGAACACTGAAGCTTTCTTT.

The V call is TRBV29-1, the J call TRBJ2-2; TRBD1 might be the D (5 bases). Trimming removed 7 bases at V and 2 bases at J, with 8 bases between. The CDR3 spans 12 residues. CDR1 and CDR2 from the germline V gene are SQVTM and ANQGSEA. The CDR3 DNA reads TGCAGCGCTCAGGGTAACACCGGGGAGCTGTTTTTT. Residues: CSAQGNTGELFF.

Turning to this clonotype: Its ends do not fully match the called genes, so a read error is possible. This rearrangement joins TRBV20-1 to TRBJ2-1, with D unresolved. Germline loops: CDR1 DFQATT, CDR2 SNEGSKA (reference sequence). The CDR3 consists of 15 residues. CDR3 loop: CSATTFESSYDEQFF. CDR3 nucleotides: TGCAGTGCTACCACTTTCGAGAGCTCCTACGATGAGCAGTTCTTC.

This chain links TRBV9 with TRBJ1-1; no firm D call. The V end was cut by 2 bases, the J end by 0 bases, with 11 bases between. The germline V gene encodes CDR1 SGDLS and CDR2 YYNGEE. The CDR3 is 15 residues long. CDR3 sequence (DNA): TGTGCCAGCAGCGTTGGTCAGATAATGAACACTGAAGCTTTCTTT. The encoded protein is CASSVGQIMNTEAFF.

This clonotype came up a few times. The chain uses TRBV12-3 or TRBV12-4 and TRBJ2-5; D is ambiguous. The ends were cut back, 6 bases at V and 1 base at J, with 9 bases in the middle. The CDR3 loop spans 13 amino acids. Here the CDR3 reads CASSAAIQETQYF. DNA for the CDR3: TGTGCCAGCAGCGCCGCCATCCAAGAGACCCAGTACTTC.

This clonotype was observed a handful of times. V usage is TRBV6-2 or TRBV6-3 and J usage is TRBJ2-3; 15 bases map to TRBD2. J was trimmed by 1 base and V by 8 bases; bases with no gene match: 1. The CDR3 is 15 amino acids. Germline V CDR1 and CDR2: MNHEY, SVGEGT. CDR3 protein: CASRTSGRGTDTQYF. In DNA form, the CDR3 reads TGTGCCAGCCGGACTAGCGGGAGGGGCACAGATACGCAGTATTTT.

The chain uses TRBV7-2 and TRBJ2-7; D call uncertain. The CDR3 totals 15 residues. Per the germline V gene, CDR1 is SGHTA and CDR2 is FQGNSA. Deletions cut 4 bases from V and 7 bases from J, with 20 bases between. The DNA for the CDR3 is TGTGCCAGCAGCTATACAAGCAGCCCCTACAATGAGCAGTACTTC. Protein: CASSYTSSPYNEQYF. Variable domain in full (rest from reference TRBV7-2 and TRBJ2-7): GAGVSQSPSNKVTEKGKDVELRCDPISGHTALYWYRQSLGQGLEFLIYFQGNSAPDKSGLPSDRFSAERTGGSVSTLTIQRTQQEDSAVYLCASSYTSSPYNEQYFGPGTRLTVT.

About this clonotype: A read error may be the cause here, since a much bigger clone is one base away. The chain couples TRBV2 to TRBJ2-5; 10 positions match TRBD1. Per the germline V gene, CDR1 is SNHLY and CDR2 is FYNNEI. V lost 8 bases, J lost 2 bases, and 2 bases stayed unmatched. CDR3 length equals 13 residues. For the CDR3, the DNA is TGTGCCAGCGACAGGGGGCGACAAGAGACCCAGTACTTC. This gives the protein CASDRGRQETQYF.

This rearrangement joins TRBV7-2 to TRBJ2-2; TRBD2 agrees at 8 bases. The CDR3 runs 15 residues. Germline-derived CDR1 and CDR2 are SGHTA and FQGNSA. V gave up 1 base and J gave up 5 bases; unmatched junction bases: 3. CDR3 loop: CASSLELAGTGELFF. The CDR3 DNA reads TGTGCCAGCAGCTTAGAATTAGCGGGAACCGGGGAGCTGTTTTTT.

The chain combines TRBV27 with TRBJ2-1, with TRBD1 matching 8 bases. Germline V gene sequence: CDR1 MNHEY, CDR2 SMNVEV (reference sequence). The CDR3 length is 18 residues. V trimming: 5 bases; J trimming: 6 bases; junction bases outside the gene matches: 18. The CDR3 is CASSPGTGRDRGRNEQFF. The CDR3 bases are TGTGCCAGCAGTCCCGGGACAGGAAGGGACCGAGGGCGCAATGAGCAGTTCTTC.

This clonotype was picked up a small number of times. V gene TRBV20-1 combines with J gene TRBJ1-1; D possibly corresponds to TRBD1 (6 bases). Germline CDR1 DFQATT, CDR2 SNEGSKA (reference sequence). This CDR3 contains 14 residues. V was clipped by 3 bases and J by 4 bases, with 15 bases between them. The CDR3 is CSARAGGQSTEAFF. CDR3 nucleotide sequence: TGCAGTGCTAGGGCCGGGGGGCAGAGCACTGAAGCTTTCTTT.